A single sample gave rise to the 24 T cell receptor beta chains below, sequenced in a study of patients and donors after allogeneic stem cell transplantation. Each CDR3 protein gets one entry after TCRdb re-called the RT-PCR reads with MiXCR. The sample contains about 400,000 distinct CDR3 sequences, more than 15% of which appear only once. Material: blood, either unsorted or a sorted T cell fraction (not recorded which). The receptors originated from a human donor who was either an allogeneic HSCT recipient or a stem cell or donor lymphocyte infusion donor (not recorded which). It is not recorded whose cells these are; they may come from a transplant donor.

This clonotype came up a few times. V gene TRBV6-2 or TRBV6-3 combines with J gene TRBJ1-2, with D hard to call. The CDR3 covers 13 residues. From germline, CDR1 is MNHEY and CDR2 SVGEGT. With 3 bases removed from V and 2 bases from J, the gap between germline ends came to 7 bases. The DNA for the CDR3 is TGTGCCAGCAGTTATGCCCCCAACTATGGCTACACCTTC. The encoded protein is CASSYAPNYGYTF.

The V call is TRBV5-1, the J call TRBJ2-3; 12 bases line up with TRBD2. With 4 bases clipped from V and 4 bases from J, the junction kept 4 bases outside the gene matches. This CDR3 spans 15 amino acids. CDR1 is SGHRS and CDR2 is YFSETQ in the germline V gene. The DNA of the CDR3 is TGCGCCAGCAGCCCGGGACTAGCGGGTCCAGATACGCAGTATTTT. This gives the protein CASSPGLAGPDTQYF.

The rearrangement uses TRBV12-3 or TRBV12-4 and TRBJ2-2; D gene unclear. The CDR3 length is 13 residues. V was pared by 7 bases and J by 3 bases, with 9 bases between. This chain's CDR3 is CASTITYTGELFF. CDR3 DNA: TGTGCCAGCACTATAACGTACACCGGGGAGCTGTTTTTT.

The chain links TRBV29-1 to TRBJ2-7, with D unresolved. V shed 6 bases and J shed 0 bases, with 9 bases lying between them. The germline V gene encodes CDR1 SQVTM and CDR2 ANQGSEA. CDR3 length: 12 amino acids. The CDR3, as DNA: TGCAGCGTCCGCAGGTCCTCCTACGAGCAGTACTTC. Amino acid sequence: CSVRRSSYEQYF.

The chain uses TRBV4-1 and TRBJ1-4, with D unclear. This CDR3 contains 15 residues. Germline V CDR1 and CDR2: MGHRA, YSYEKL. Deletions cut 3 bases from V and 3 bases from J, with 11 bases between. The CDR3 here is CASSHTGLANEKLFF. The CDR3 DNA reads as TGCGCCAGCAGCCACACCGGGTTAGCTAATGAAAAACTGTTTTTT.

This clonotype was detected only once. This sequence joins TRBV9 and TRBJ1-5, with 7 bases lining up with TRBD1. Germline CDR1 SGDLS, CDR2 YYNGEE. The CDR3 is 14 amino acids. The J segment lost 4 bases and the V segment lost 9 bases, leaving 10 bases of the junction unmatched. The CDR3 region has the DNA TGTGCCACCGAGGACAGGCTTTTGAATCAGCCCCAGCATTTT. It encodes CATEDRLLNQPQHF.

The rearrangement links TRBV4-2 to TRBJ2-7, with a tentative D call TRBD2 (6 bases). This CDR3 is 14 amino acids long. V lost 4 bases and J 0 bases, leaving 10 bases between the germline ends. Germline loops: CDR1 LGHNA, CDR2 YNFKEQ. CDR3 sequence (DNA): TGTGCCAGCAGCCGCAGCGGGCCCTCCTACGAGCAGTACTTC. Its translation is CASSRSGPSYEQYF.

The V call is TRBV2, the J call TRBJ2-1; a possible D gene is TRBD2 (5 bases). The CDR3 contains 12 residues. Germline V gene lookup returns CDR1 SNHLY and CDR2 FYNNEI. V was clipped by 6 bases and J by 10 bases, with 13 bases between them. CDR3 in amino acids: CASSASGSEQFF. The CDR3 nucleotides read TGTGCCAGCAGCGCCTCGGGGTCGGAGCAGTTCTTC. Full variable domain (remainder filled in from reference TRBV2 and TRBJ2-1): EPEVTQTPSHQVTQMGQEVILRCVPISNHLYFYWYRQILGQKVEFLVSFYNNEISEKSEIFDDQFSVERPDGSNFTLKIRSTKLEDSAMYFCASSASGSEQFFGPGTRLTVL.

V is TRBV7-9 and J is TRBJ2-7; a weak D match, TRBD1 (6 bases). This CDR3 is built from 15 residues. Trimming took 5 bases from V and 2 from J, leaving 16 bases between them. CDR1 is SEHNR, CDR2 FQNEAQ, per germline (reference sequence). The CDR3 sequence is CASSGTTDRPYEQYF. As DNA, the CDR3 is TGTGCCAGCAGCGGGACCACCGACAGGCCCTACGAGCAGTACTTC. The variable domain in full, with the rest retrieved from reference TRBV7-9 and TRBJ2-7, is DTGVSQNPRHKITKRGQNVTFRCDPISEHNRLYWYRQTLGQGPEFLTYFQNEAQLEKSRLLSDRFSAERPKGSFSTLEIQRTEQGDSAMYLCASSGTTDRPYEQYFGPGTRLTVT.

This clonotype was found many times. The gene calls are TRBV5-1 and TRBJ1-1, with 7 nucleotides matching TRBD1. V shed 4 bases and J 2 bases; nucleotides not matched to a gene: 11. CDR3 length: 16 amino acids. Germline V gene sequence: CDR1 SGHRS, CDR2 YFSETQ. The CDR3 loop is CASSPPTGTVNTEAFF. CDR3 in DNA: TGCGCCAGCAGCCCGCCGACCGGGACAGTAAACACTGAAGCTTTCTTT. Together with reference TRBV5-1 and TRBJ1-1, the CDR3 gives the full variable domain: KAGVTQTPRYLIKTRGQQVTLSCSPISGHRSVSWYQQTPGQGLQFLFEYFSETQRNKGNFPGRFSGRQFSNSRSEMNVSTLELGDSALYLCASSPPTGTVNTEAFFGQGTRLTVV.

This clonotype was seen a few times. The chain combines TRBV27 with TRBJ2-7; 16 bases map to TRBD2. V trimming: 6 bases; J trimming: 5 bases; junction bases outside the gene matches: 7. CDR3 length: 16 residues. Germline V gives CDR1 MNHEY, CDR2 SMNVEV (reference sequence). CDR3 DNA: TGTGCCAGCAGGCCGGGACTAGCGGGAGGGCCGGACGAGCAGTACTTC. It is translated as CASRPGLAGGPDEQYF.

This clonotype occurred many times. This rearrangement joins TRBV12-3 or TRBV12-4 to TRBJ1-3; weak D call: TRBD1 (5 bases). The V end lost 7 bases, the J end lost 5 bases, and 27 bases lay between the germline ends. The CDR3 spans 18 residues. This CDR3 reads CASNPSPKGTESRNTIYF. The CDR3 DNA reads as TGTGCCAGCAACCCGTCCCCGAAAGGGACCGAGAGCAGAAACACCATATATTTT.

The V and J genes are TRBV12-3 or TRBV12-4 and TRBJ2-1; 9 bases line up with TRBD2. V lost 4 bases to trimming and J lost 13 bases; unmatched junction nucleotides: 5. The length of the CDR3 is 12 residues. This CDR3 reads CASSSPAGGQFF. Here the CDR3 DNA reads TGTGCCAGCAGTTCCCCAGCGGGAGGACAGTTCTTC.

This clonotype was counted between two and nine times. The chain combines TRBV5-1 with TRBJ1-4, with TRBD1 matching 7 bases. V lost 2 bases and J lost 7; bases outside the gene matches: 2. The CDR3 has 13 amino acids. Germline CDR1 SGHRS, CDR2 YFSETQ. The CDR3 spells CASSLTGVEKLFF. In DNA form, the CDR3 reads TGCGCCAGCAGCTTAACAGGGGTTGAAAAACTGTTTTTT.

This sequence joins TRBV2 and TRBJ2-5; D ambiguous. The CDR3 runs to 13 residues. V dropped 4 bases and J dropped 6 bases, with 12 bases sitting between them. In germline, CDR1 is SNHLY, CDR2 FYNNEI. This chain's CDR3 is CASSVLGWQTQYF. The DNA of the CDR3 is TGTGCCAGCAGTGTTCTCGGATGGCAGACCCAGTACTTC.

This clonotype appeared a few times. The V call is TRBV5-1, the J call TRBJ2-7, with 9 positions matching TRBD2. Trimming removed 5 bases from V and 0 bases from J; junction bases left unmatched: 6. CDR1 and CDR2 from the germline V gene are SGHRS and YFSETQ. The length of the CDR3 is 15 residues. The CDR3 coding sequence is TGCGCCAGCAGGGGACTTAGCGGGGGCTCCTACGAGCAGTACTTC. This translates into CASRGLSGGSYEQYF.

This clonotype was observed many times. The V call is TRBV12-3 or TRBV12-4, the J call TRBJ2-3; TRBD1 matches 7 bases. J gave up 3 bases and V 5 bases, and 8 bases lay outside the gene matches. The CDR3 covers 15 residues. The CDR3 protein is CASSPPGQITDTQYF. DNA for the CDR3: TGTGCCAGCAGTCCACCGGGACAGATTACAGATACGCAGTATTTT.

On this clonotype itself: A much larger clone lies a single base off, so this may be a read error. A read error is likely, as this CDR3 ends without the conserved phenylalanine or tryptophan. V gene TRBV5-1 combines with J gene TRBJ1-1, with D possibly being TRBD1 (5 bases). The CDR3 runs 15 residues. The V and J ends lost 4 bases and 3 bases respectively, with 16 bases between them. Germline V lookup: CDR1 SGHRS, CDR2 YFSETQ. CDR3 sequence (DNA): TGCGCCAGCAGCCGTTTACCGGGACTTGACACTGAAGCTTTCCTT. This codes for CASSRLPGLDTEAFL.

This clonotype was seen repeatedly, ten times or more. The chain is built from TRBV4-1 and TRBJ2-1, with 9 nucleotides matching TRBD2. V was clipped by 4 bases and J by 9 bases; unmatched bases: 16. Per germline, CDR1 MGHRA and CDR2 YSYEKL. CDR3 length: 17 amino acids. The chain's CDR3 is CASSLDQGGSSGIEQFF. The CDR3 DNA sequence: TGCGCCAGCAGCCTCGATCAAGGGGGATCTAGCGGGATTGAGCAGTTCTTC.

The chain employs TRBV2 and TRBJ1-2; 8 bases align to TRBD1. Losses at the gene ends were 3 bases for V and 8 bases for J; bases not matched to a gene: 2. The germline V gene has CDR1 SNHLY and CDR2 FYNNEI. The CDR3 runs to 12 residues. CDR3: CASSDTGGGYTF. For the CDR3, the DNA is TGTGCCAGCAGTGACACAGGGGGAGGCTACACCTTC.

The rearrangement uses TRBV4-2 and TRBJ2-5, with D hard to call. V was pared by 2 bases and J by 5 bases, with 15 bases between. The CDR3 sequence is 15 residues long. The germline V gene encodes CDR1 LGHNA and CDR2 YNFKEQ. The chain's CDR3 is CASSQIAPIGETQYF. CDR3 in DNA: TGTGCCAGCAGCCAAATCGCCCCTATCGGGGAGACCCAGTACTTC.

This clonotype has more than one count but fewer than ten. The rearrangement joins TRBV7-9 to TRBJ1-2; D is possibly TRBD1 (5 bases). CDR3 length: 16 residues. CDR1 SEHNR and CDR2 FQNEAQ come from the germline V gene (reference sequence). V lost 2 bases and J lost 4, with 17 bases in between. The CDR3 protein is CASSLQRQTKPYGYTF. As DNA, the CDR3 is TGTGCCAGCAGCTTACAAAGACAGACTAAACCCTATGGCTACACCTTC.

The chain couples TRBV24-1 to TRBJ2-7, with 9 bases identical to TRBD1. Trimming at V came to 2 bases and at J to 2 bases, leaving 3 bases not matched to a gene. The germline V gene encodes CDR1 KGHDR and CDR2 SFDVKD. This CDR3 is 15 amino acids long. Here the CDR3 DNA reads TGTGCCACCAGTGATTCCAGACAGGGGGCCTACGAGCAGTACTTC. This sequence encodes CATSDSRQGAYEQYF.

The gene calls are TRBV7-2 and TRBJ1-3; D remains unclear. The germline V gene encodes CDR1 SGHTA and CDR2 FQGNSA. The CDR3 has 16 residues. V was cut by 5 bases and J by 3 bases, with 17 bases left in between. The CDR3 coding sequence is TGTGCCAGCAGCCAAATCGCGAGATTTGGTGGAAACACCATATATTTT. Translation: CASSQIARFGGNTIYF.